A selection of T cell receptor beta chains follows, all from one sample in a study of CD8 T cells in ankylosing spondylitis. TCRdb analysed the 5' RACE reads with MiXCR anew, one entry per CDR3 protein. The table lists some 87,000 distinct CDR3 sequences, 27% of them singletons, with around three fifths in the top ten. Sequenced input: blood, either unsorted or a sorted T cell fraction (not recorded which). The receptors here all came from a male donor with ankylosing spondylitis or in good health (not recorded which). Each CDR3 is given with its conserved first and last residue. Each record gives: clone size, D gene, J gene, V gene, CDR3 DNA, CDR3 protein. D genes are given only for firm matches. A clone size is listed for some rows: how often the clone was seen (once, few, many), or a class if it is expanded.

once . TRBJ2-7 TRBV19 TGTGCCAGTAGTATGGGATACGAGCAGTACTTC CASSMGYEQYF
few . TRBJ2-3 TRBV15 TGTGCCACCAGCAGAGCCAGTAGTGTTTCATATACGCAGTATTTT CATSRASSVSYTQYF
few . TRBJ1-2 TRBV4-1 TGCGCCAGCAGCCAATTGCCGGGACGGGACTATGGCTACACCTTC CASSQLPGRDYGYTF
. TRBD1 TRBJ2-7 TRBV7-9 TGTGCCAGCAGCTTAGGGCCGGGACAGGGTCACGAGCAGTACTTC CASSLGPGQGHEQYF
. . TRBJ1-5 TRBV3-1 TGTGCCAGCAGCCAGAACCCACTTCAGCCCCAGCATTTT CASSQNPLQPQHF
. . TRBJ2-1 TRBV5-1 TGCGCCAGCAGCTTGCGTCTGGGTGGCTCCTACAATGAGCAGTTCTTC CASSLRLGGSYNEQFF
. TRBD1 TRBJ1-1 TRBV11-1 TGTGCCAGCAGCCCCTACTGGGGCAGGGGGCCACTACAGAAGAACACTGAAGCTTTCTTT CASSPYWGRGPLQKNTEAFF
few . TRBJ1-2 TRBV18 TGTGCCAGCTCACGAGCGACAGGAAACTATGGCTACACCTTC CASSRATGNYGYTF
few . TRBJ2-1 TRBV20-1 TGCAGTGGGGGGGGACAAAGCAATGAGCAGTTCTTC CSGGGQSNEQFF
few TRBD1 TRBJ2-3 TRBV5-5 TGTGCCAGCAGCCACATGCCCCCCGGGACAGGGCGAGATACGCAGTATTTT CASSHMPPGTGRDTQYF
. . TRBJ2-1 TRBV5-5 TGTGCCAGCTTGCTTGGGGAGTACAATGAGCAGTTCTTC CASLLGEYNEQFF
. . TRBJ2-2 TRBV10-3 TGTGCCATCAGCAAGACAAGGGAACCTAACACCGGGGAGCTGTTTTTT CAISKTREPNTGELFF
many . TRBJ2-3 TRBV5-1 TGCGCCAGCAGCTTCGACAGGAGCACAGATACGCAGTATTTT CASSFDRSTDTQYF
. . TRBJ2-1 TRBV5-1 TGCGCCAGCAGCTTGGGAGAGGCTTTCAATGAGCAGTTCTTC CASSLGEAFNEQFF
. . TRBJ2-3 TRBV12-3/TRBV12-4 TGTGCCAGCATCTCGCCATCTGCGGATACGCAGTATTTT CASISPSADTQYF
many TRBD2 TRBJ2-3 TRBV20-1 TGCAGTGCCCGGGGACTAGCGATAGATACGCAGTATTTT CSARGLAIDTQYF
. TRBD1 TRBJ1-2 TRBV2 TGTGCCAGCAATTCAGGGGGCGGGTATGGCTACACCTTC CASNSGGGYGYTF
few . TRBJ2-1 TRBV7-8 TGTGCCAGCAGCTTGAATAGCCCTCGCTACAATGAGCAGTTCTTC CASSLNSPRYNEQFF
. TRBD2 TRBJ2-1 TRBV24-1 TGTGCCACCAGGGGTTCCGGGAGGGCCGGTGGTGAGCAGTTCTTC CATRGSGRAGGEQFF
. TRBD1 TRBJ1-2 TRBV7-9 TGTGCCAGCAGCGGACAGGGGGCTCCCTATGGCTACACCTTC CASSGQGAPYGYTF
many . TRBJ2-1 TRBV15 TGTGCCACCAGCGGGACCACCAATGAGCAGTTCTTC CATSGTTNEQFF
few TRBD2 TRBJ2-2 TRBV5-1 TGCGCCAGCAGCTTGGCCGGTCTAGCGGCGAACACCGGGGAGCTGTTTTTT CASSLAGLAANTGELFF
. TRBD1 TRBJ1-1 TRBV27 TGTGCCAGCAGTTCCCGGACAGGGTTGAACACTGAAGCTTTCTTT CASSSRTGLNTEAFF
. TRBD1 TRBJ1-6 TRBV27 TGTGCCAGCAGACCGGGACAGGGGAACCAGAAATATAATTCACCCCTCCACTTT CASRPGQGNQKYNSPLHF
many . TRBJ1-4 TRBV29-1 TGCAGCGTTGAAGATCACCGGGAGGAACTGTTTTTT CSVEDHREELFF
few TRBD1 TRBJ1-1 TRBV18 TGTGCCAGCTCACCCTCGTTCCAGGGGGCGCTCACTGAAGCTTTCTTT CASSPSFQGALTEAFF
few . TRBJ2-3 TRBV20-1 TGCAGTGCTACCTCGCCCCGGGACGGAAACACAGATACGCAGTATTTT CSATSPRDGNTDTQYF
. TRBD2 TRBJ2-5 TRBV4-2 TGTGCCAGCAGCCATGAACCGGGACTAGCGGGGGAACAAGAGACCCAGTACTTC CASSHEPGLAGEQETQYF
many TRBD1 TRBJ2-5 TRBV15 TGTGCCACCAGCAGAGGAAGACAGGGGAGTGTAGACGGGGAGACCCAGTACTTC CATSRGRQGSVDGETQYF
few . TRBJ2-5 TRBV10-3 TGTGCCATCACTGACAGTCCGCAAGAGACCCAGTACTTC CAITDSPQETQYF
. . TRBJ1-4 TRBV5-1 TGCGCCAGCAGCCCCCAGGCTTTAACTAATGAAAAACTGTTTTTT CASSPQALTNEKLFF
. . TRBJ1-1 TRBV12-3/TRBV12-4 TGTGCCAGCAGTTTATCCCGGGGGGGTACTGAAGCTTTCTTT CASSLSRGGTEAFF
. TRBD1 TRBJ2-7 TRBV12-3/TRBV12-4 TGTGCCAGCAGTTACGGGACAGCCATCGAGCAGTACTTC CASSYGTAIEQYF
. . TRBJ2-4 TRBV29-1 TGCAGCGTACGACTAGCCAAAAACATTCAGTACTTC CSVRLAKNIQYF
many . TRBJ2-1 TRBV29-1 TGCAGCGCTGCGGGTACGCGCAATGAGCAGTTCTTC CSAAGTRNEQFF
. TRBD2 TRBJ2-1 TRBV24-1 TGTGCCACCAGCCTTAGCGGGGGGGCCGGGGAGCAGTTCTTC CATSLSGGAGEQFF
. . TRBJ2-5 TRBV18 TGTGCCAGCTCACCACAGGTGGACAGAGAGACCCAGTACTTC CASSPQVDRETQYF
. . TRBJ1-1 TRBV20-1 TGCAGTGCCGAAGAGACCGGGGGGTTATTTGAAGCTTTCTTT CSAEETGGLFEAFF
few . TRBJ1-2 TRBV20-1 TGCAGTGCTAGAATTCGACACGGCTACACCTTC CSARIRHGYTF
few TRBD1 TRBJ1-2 TRBV7-3 TGTGCCAGCAGCCCGACAGGGGGTGACTATGGCTACACCTTC CASSPTGGDYGYTF